This T cell receptor (beta chain) was recovered during a study of blood T cell repertoires in COVID-19. On the study more broadly: PBMCs, B-cell-depleted T cells, or T cells provided the cDNA or gDNA that made up the material.

Original methodology: Reference gene primer amplification yielded estimated nucleated cell counts. Method: immunoSEQ multiplex PCR; TCRdb's copy keeps in-frame clones and lacks some. That table gives V, J and clone size, and the DNA gave D and trimming. The sample consists of around 230,000 clones, around 80% of them appearing once. CDR1 SQVTM and CDR2 ANQGSEA come from the germline V gene. V lost 5 bases and J 1 base, leaving 8 bases between the germline ends. The length of the CDR3 is 12 residues. The sequence came from a woman aged 50 to 65 with acute or convalescent COVID-19. Material for sequencing was peripheral blood. This chain connects TRBV29-1 to TRBJ1-1; no clear D gene. In DNA, the CDR3 is TGCAGCGTTAATCCCCAGAACACTGAAGCTTTCTTT. Protein sequence: CSVNPQNTEAFF.